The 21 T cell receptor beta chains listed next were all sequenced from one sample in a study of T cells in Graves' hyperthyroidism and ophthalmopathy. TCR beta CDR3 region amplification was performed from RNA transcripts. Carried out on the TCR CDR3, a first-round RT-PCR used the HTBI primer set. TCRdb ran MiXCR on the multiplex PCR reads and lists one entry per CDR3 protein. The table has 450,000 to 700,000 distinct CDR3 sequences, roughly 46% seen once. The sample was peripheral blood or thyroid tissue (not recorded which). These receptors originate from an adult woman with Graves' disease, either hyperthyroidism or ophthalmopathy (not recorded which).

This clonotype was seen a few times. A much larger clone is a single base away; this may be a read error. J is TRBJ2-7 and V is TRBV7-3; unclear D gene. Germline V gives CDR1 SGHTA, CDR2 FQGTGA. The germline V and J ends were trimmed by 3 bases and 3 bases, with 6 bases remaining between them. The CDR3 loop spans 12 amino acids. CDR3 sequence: CASSFGFYEQYF. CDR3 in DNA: TGTGCCAGCAGCTTTGGGTTCTACGAGCAGTACTTC.

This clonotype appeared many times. The CDR3 here is CASSLKEQGINEQYF. CDR3 DNA: TGCGCCAGCAGCTTGAAAGAGCAGGGTATCAACGAGCAGTACTTC. V usage is TRBV5-1 and J usage is TRBJ2-7, with a weak D call TRBD1 (5 bases). The CDR3 sequence is 15 residues long. Trimming stripped 1 base from V and 5 bases from J, with 16 bases between. CDR1 and CDR2 from the germline V gene are SGHRS and YFSETQ.

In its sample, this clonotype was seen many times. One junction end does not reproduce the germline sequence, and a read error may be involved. CDR3 sequence (DNA): TGCAGTGCTAGACCACAGCTTTTT. Protein: CSARPQLF. V and J are TRBV20-1 and TRBJ1-5; D remains ambiguous. The CDR3 extends over 8 amino acids. The germline CDR1 and CDR2 sequences are DFQATT and SNEGSKA (reference sequence).

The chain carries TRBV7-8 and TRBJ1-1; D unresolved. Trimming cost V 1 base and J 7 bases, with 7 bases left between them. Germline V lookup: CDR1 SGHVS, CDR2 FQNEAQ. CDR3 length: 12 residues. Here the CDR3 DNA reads TGTGCCAGCAGCTTAGTTGGAGATGAAGCTTTCTTT. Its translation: CASSLVGDEAFF.

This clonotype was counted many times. The CDR3 protein is CSVEDRGNYGYTF. Here the CDR3 DNA reads TGCAGCGTTGAAGATAGGGGGAACTATGGCTACACCTTC. The rearrangement uses TRBV29-1 and TRBJ1-2; D possibly corresponds to TRBD1 (6 bases). The CDR3 length is 13 residues. Trimming left V 0 bases short and J 2 bases short, with 7 bases between. In germline, CDR1 is SQVTM, CDR2 ANQGSEA.

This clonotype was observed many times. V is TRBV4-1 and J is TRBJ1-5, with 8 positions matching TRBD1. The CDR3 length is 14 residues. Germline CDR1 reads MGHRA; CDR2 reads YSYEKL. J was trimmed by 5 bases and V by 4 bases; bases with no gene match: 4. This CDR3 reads CASSRDRGYQPQHF. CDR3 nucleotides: TGCGCCAGCAGCCGAGACAGGGGATATCAGCCCCAGCATTTT.

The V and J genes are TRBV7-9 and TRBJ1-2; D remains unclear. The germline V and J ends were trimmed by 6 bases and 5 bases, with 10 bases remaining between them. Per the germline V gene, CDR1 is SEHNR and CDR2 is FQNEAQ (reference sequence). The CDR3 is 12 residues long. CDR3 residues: CASSQLSYGYTF. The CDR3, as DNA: TGTGCCAGCAGTCAACTTTCTTATGGCTACACCTTC.

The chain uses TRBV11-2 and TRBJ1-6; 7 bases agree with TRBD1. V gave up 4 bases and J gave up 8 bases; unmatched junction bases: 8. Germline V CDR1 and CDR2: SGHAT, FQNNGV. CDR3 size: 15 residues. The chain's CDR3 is CASSSPGQKDSPLHF. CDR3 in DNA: TGTGCCAGCAGCTCACCGGGACAGAAAGATTCACCCCTCCACTTT.

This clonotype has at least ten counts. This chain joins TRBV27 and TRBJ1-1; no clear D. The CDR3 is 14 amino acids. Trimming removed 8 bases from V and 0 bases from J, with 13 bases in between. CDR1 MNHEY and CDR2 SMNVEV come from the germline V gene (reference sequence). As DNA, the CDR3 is TGTGCCAGCTCCTACTCCTGGATGAACACTGAAGCTTTCTTT. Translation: CASSYSWMNTEAFF.

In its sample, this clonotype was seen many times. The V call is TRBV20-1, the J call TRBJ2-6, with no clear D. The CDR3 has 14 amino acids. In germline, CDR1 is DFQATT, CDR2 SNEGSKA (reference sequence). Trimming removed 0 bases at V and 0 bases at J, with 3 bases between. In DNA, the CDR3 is TGCAGTGCTAGAGATAACTCTGGGGCCAACGTCCTGACTTTC. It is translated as CSARDNSGANVLTF.

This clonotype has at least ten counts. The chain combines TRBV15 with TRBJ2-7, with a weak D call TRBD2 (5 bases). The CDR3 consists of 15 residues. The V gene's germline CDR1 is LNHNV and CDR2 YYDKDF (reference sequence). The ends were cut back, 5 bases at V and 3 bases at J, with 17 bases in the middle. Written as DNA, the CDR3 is TGTGCCACCAGCCCCCGTTCGGGAAACGACTACGAGCAGTACTTC. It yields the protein CATSPRSGNDYEQYF.

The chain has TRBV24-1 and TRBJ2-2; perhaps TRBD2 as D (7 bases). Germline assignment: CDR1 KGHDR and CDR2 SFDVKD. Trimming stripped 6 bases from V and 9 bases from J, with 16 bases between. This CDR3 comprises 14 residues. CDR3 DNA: TGTGCCACCAGTTCTTCTCGGGGGGCAAGGGAGCTGTTTTTT. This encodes CATSSSRGARELFF.

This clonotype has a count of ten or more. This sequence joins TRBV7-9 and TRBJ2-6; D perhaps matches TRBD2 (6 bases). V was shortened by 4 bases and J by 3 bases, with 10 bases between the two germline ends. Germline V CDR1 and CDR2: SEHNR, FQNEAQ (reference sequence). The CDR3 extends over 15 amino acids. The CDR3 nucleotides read TGTGCCAGCAGCTCAGGGACTGGTGGGGCCAACGTCCTGACTTTC. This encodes CASSSGTGGANVLTF.

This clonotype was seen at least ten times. DNA for the CDR3: TGTGCCTCTAGAACCGGGACAGGGGGCGAAGCTTTCTTT. The encoded protein is CASRTGTGGEAFF. The J gene is TRBJ1-1, the V gene TRBV9; 12 bases are shared with TRBD1. CDR1 is SGDLS and CDR2 is YYNGEE in the germline V gene. V dropped 10 bases and J dropped 8; count of bases not matched to a gene: 9. CDR3 length equals 13 residues.

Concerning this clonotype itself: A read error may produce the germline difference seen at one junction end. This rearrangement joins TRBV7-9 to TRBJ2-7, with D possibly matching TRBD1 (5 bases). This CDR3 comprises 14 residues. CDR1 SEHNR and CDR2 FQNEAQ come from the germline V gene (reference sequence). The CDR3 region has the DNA TGCGCCAGCAGCTTGGGGCACGGGTCCTACGAGCAGTACTTC. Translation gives CASSLGHGSYEQYF.

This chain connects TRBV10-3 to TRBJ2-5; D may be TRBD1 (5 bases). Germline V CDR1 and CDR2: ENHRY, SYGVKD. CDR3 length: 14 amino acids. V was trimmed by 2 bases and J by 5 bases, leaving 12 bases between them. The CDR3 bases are TGTGCCATCAGTGAGGGGGCTGGGGCGGAGACCCAGTACTTC. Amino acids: CAISEGAGAETQYF.

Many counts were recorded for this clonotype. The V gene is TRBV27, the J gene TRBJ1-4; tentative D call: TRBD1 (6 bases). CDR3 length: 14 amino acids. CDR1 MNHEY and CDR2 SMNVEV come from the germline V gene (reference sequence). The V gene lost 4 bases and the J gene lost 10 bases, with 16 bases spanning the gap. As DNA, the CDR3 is TGTGCCAGCAGTTCGGGGGCCGGGGTGGGAAAACTGTTTTTT. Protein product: CASSSGAGVGKLFF.

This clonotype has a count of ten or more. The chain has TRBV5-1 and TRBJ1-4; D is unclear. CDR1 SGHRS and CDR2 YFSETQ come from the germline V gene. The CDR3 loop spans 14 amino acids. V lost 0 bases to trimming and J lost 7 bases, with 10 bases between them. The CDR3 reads CASSLGRTGEKLFF. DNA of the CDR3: TGCGCCAGCAGCTTGGGTAGGACTGGTGAAAAACTGTTTTTT.

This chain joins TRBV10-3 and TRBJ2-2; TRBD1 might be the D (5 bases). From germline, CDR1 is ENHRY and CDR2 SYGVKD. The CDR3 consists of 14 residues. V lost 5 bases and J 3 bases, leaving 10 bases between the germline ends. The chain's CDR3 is CAISRGRDTGELFF. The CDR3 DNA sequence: TGTGCCATCAGTAGGGGCAGAGACACCGGGGAGCTGTTTTTT.

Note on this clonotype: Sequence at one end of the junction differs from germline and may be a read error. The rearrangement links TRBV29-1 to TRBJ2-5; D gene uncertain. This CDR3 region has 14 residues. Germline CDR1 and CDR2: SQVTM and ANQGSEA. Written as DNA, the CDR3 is TGCAGCGTTGGCTTTCCGTCGCCGGTCCTCCGTCTGCTCTTC. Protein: CSVGFPSPVLRLLF.

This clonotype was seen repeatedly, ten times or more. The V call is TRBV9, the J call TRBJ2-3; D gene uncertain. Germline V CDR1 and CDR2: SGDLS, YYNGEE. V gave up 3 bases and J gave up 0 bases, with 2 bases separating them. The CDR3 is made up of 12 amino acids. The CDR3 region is CASSASTDTQYF. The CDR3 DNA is TGTGCCAGCAGCGCCAGCACAGATACGCAGTATTTT. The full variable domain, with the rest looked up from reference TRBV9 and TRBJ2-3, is DSGVTQTPKHLITATGQRVTLRCSPRSGDLSVYWYQQSLDQGLQFLIQYYNGEERAKGNILERFSAQQFPDLHSELNLSSLELGDSALYFCASSASTDTQYFGPGTRLTVL.